Listed here is a single T cell receptor (beta chain). The antigen is undetermined. Samples from alopecia areata patients were lesional scalp punch biopsies and peripheral blood. Starting from PBMCs, sorting isolated CD4+ and CD8+ T cells. The CDR3 loop spans 14 amino acids. In germline, CDR1 is MNHEY, CDR2 SVGAGI. V lost 8 bases and J 2 bases, leaving 13 bases between the germline ends. This record comes from a study of CD8+ T cells in alopecia areata. For the study at large: Once tofacitinib had been taken for 6 to 18 months, 6 months off drug followed.

Following RNA extraction, reverse transcription yielded cDNA that acted as the sequencing template. Here immunoSEQ multiplex PCR was the method, and the copy in TCRdb shows in-frame clones only, minus some. This sample has some 99,000 clones; roughly two fifths occur once, and the top ten carry 0.79%. Study observations and caveats: Lesional tissue from the scalp (especially in alopecia totalis/universalis) showed higher clonality than normal scalp.

This chain uses TRBV6-5 with TRBJ2-4; D may correspond to TRBD1 or TRBD2 (5 bases each). This TCR came from a human donor with alopecia areata. Sequenced: CD4+ T cells sorted from blood. The CDR3 region has the DNA TGTGCCAGCGGAAGAGGGGAGTCCAAAAACATTCAGTACTTC. This codes for CASGRGESKNIQYF.